This T cell receptor beta chain was sequenced for a study of cytomegalovirus exposure and HLA in healthy donors. Trimming cost V 6 bases and J 1 base; bases outside gene matches: 6. Germline V CDR1 and CDR2: MNHEY, SVGAGI. The CDR3 consists of 15 residues. 13 Jbeta primers and 60 Vbeta primers were used for the PCR. Measured with immunoSEQ multiplex PCR; TCRdb has only the in-frame clones, and not every one. Here the sample spans 150,000 to 200,000 clones, roughly 74% being singletons. The sample comprised PBMCs. The chain joins TRBV6-5 to TRBJ2-5, with 9 bases matching TRBD2. The TCR comes from a female donor in good health and CMV-seronegative. The CDR3 protein is CASRRLSGGQETQYF. CDR3 bases: TGTGCCAGCAGGCGACTTAGCGGGGGCCAAGAGACCCAGTACTTC.